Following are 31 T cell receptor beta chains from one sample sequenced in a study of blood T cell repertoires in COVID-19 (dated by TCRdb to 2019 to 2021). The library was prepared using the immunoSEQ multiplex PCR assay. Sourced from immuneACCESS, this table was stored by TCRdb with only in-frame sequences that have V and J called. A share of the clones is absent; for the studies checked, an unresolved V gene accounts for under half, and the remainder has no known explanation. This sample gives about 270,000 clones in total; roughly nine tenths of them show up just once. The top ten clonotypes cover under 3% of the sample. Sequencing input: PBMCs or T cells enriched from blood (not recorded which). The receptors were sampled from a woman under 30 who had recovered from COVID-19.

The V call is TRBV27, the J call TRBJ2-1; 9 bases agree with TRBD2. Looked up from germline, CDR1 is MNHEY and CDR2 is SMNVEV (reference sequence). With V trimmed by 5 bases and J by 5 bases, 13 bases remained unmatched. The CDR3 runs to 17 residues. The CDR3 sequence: CASSHTRASGNNNEQFF. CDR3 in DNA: TGTGCCAGCAGTCACACCCGAGCTAGCGGGAACAACAATGAGCAGTTCTTC.

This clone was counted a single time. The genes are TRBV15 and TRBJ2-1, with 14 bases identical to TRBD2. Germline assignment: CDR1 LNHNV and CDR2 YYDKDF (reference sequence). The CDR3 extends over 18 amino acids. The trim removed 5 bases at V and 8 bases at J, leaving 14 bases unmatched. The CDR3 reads CATSETPGLAGAGDEQFF. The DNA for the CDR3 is TGTGCCACCAGCGAAACCCCGGGACTAGCGGGGGCGGGGGATGAGCAGTTCTTC.

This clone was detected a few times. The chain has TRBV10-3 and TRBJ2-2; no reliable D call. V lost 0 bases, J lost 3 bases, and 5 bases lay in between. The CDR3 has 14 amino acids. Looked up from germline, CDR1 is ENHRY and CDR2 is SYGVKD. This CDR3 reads CAISESPYTGELFF. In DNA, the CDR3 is TGTGCCATCAGTGAGTCCCCCTACACCGGGGAGCTGTTTTTT.

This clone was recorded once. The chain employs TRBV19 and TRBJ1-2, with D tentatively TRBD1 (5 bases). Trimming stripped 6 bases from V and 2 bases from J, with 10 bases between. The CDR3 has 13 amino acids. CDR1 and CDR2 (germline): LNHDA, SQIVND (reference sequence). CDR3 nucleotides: TGTGCCAGTAGCCTACCAGGGAACTATGGCTACACCTTC. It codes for CASSLPGNYGYTF.

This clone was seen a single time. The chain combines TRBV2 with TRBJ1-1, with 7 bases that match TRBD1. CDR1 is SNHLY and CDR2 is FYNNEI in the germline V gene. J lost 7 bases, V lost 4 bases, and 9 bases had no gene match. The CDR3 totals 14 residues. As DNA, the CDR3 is TGTGCCAGCAGTGGACAGGGTGGGAGAGGTGAAGCTTTCTTT. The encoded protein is CASSGQGGRGEAFF.

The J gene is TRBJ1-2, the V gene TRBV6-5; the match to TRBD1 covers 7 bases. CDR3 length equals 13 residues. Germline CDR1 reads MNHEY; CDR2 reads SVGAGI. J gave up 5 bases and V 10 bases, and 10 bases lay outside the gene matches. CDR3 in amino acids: CATLRDRDYGYTF. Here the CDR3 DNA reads TGTGCCACCCTAAGGGACAGAGATTATGGCTACACCTTC.

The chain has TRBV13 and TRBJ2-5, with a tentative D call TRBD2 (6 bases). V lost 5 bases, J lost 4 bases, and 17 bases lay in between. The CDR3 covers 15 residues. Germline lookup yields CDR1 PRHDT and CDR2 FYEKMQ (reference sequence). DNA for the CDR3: TGTGCCAGCAGCCCCCGCCCGGGGGTGGGAGAGACCCAGTACTTC. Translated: CASSPRPGVGETQYF.

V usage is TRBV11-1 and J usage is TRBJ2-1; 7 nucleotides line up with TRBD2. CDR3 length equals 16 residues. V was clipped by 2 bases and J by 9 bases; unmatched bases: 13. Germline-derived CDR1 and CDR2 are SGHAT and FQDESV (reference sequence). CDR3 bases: TGTGCCAGCAGCTTACAACTAGCGAGCAAATTCGGTGAGCAGTTCTTC. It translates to CASSLQLASKFGEQFF.

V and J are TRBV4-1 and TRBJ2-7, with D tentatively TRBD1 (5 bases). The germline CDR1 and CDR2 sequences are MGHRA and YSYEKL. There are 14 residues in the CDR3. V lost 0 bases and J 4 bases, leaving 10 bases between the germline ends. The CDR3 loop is CASSQEGAGYEQYF. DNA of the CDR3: TGCGCCAGCAGCCAAGAAGGGGCCGGGTACGAGCAGTACTTC.

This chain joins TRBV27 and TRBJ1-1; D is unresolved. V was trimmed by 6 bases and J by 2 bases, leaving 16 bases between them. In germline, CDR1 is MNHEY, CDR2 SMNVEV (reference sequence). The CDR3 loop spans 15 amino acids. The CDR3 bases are TGTGCCAGCAGAACGTCTCACCGGGGTAACACTGAAGCTTTCTTT. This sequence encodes CASRTSHRGNTEAFF.

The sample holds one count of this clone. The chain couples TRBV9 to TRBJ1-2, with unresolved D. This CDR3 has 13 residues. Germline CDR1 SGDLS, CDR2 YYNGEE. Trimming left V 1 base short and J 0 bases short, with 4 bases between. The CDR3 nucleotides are TGTGCCAGCAGCGTACAGACTAACTATGGCTACACCTTC. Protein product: CASSVQTNYGYTF. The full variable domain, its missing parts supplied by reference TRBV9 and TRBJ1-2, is DSGVTQTPKHLITATGQRVTLRCSPRSGDLSVYWYQQSLDQGLQFLIQYYNGEERAKGNILERFSAQQFPDLHSELNLSSLELGDSALYFCASSVQTNYGYTFGSGTRLTVV.

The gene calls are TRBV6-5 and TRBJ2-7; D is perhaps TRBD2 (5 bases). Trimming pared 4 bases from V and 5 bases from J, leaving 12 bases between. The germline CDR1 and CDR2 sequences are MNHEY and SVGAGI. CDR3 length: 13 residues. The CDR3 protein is CASSSPPRDEQYF. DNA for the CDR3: TGTGCCAGCAGTTCCCCCCCGCGGGACGAGCAGTACTTC.

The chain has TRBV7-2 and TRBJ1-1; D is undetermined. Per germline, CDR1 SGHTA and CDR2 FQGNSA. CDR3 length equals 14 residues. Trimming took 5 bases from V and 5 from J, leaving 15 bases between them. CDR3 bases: TGTGCCAGCAGCGTGGGATGGAGGAGGACTGAAGCTTTCTTT. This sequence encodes CASSVGWRRTEAFF.

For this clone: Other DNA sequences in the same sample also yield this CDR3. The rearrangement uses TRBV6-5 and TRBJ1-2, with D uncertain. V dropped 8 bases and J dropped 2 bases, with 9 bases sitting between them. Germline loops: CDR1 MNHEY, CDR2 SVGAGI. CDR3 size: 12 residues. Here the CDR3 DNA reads TGTGCCAGCTCTCGCGGGAACTATGGCTACACCTTC. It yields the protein CASSRGNYGYTF.

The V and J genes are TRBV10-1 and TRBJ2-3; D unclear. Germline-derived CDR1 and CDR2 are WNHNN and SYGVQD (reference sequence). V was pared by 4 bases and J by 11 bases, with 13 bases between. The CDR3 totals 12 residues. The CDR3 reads CASSGISTRQYF. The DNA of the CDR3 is TGCGCCAGCAGTGGGATATCGACAAGGCAGTATTTT.

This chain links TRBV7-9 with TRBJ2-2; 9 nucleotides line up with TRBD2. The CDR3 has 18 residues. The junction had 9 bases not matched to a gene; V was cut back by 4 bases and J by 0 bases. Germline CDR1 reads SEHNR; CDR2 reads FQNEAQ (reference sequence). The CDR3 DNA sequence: TGTGCCAGCAGCTCCCCCCTAATAGCGGGGGCGAACACCGGGGAGCTGTTTTTT. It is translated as CASSSPLIAGANTGELFF.

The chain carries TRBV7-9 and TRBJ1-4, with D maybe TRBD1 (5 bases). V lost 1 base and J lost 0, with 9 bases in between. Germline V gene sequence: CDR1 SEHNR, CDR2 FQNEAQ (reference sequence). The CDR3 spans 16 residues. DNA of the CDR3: TGTGCCAGCAGCTTAGGGGGCAGCGCAACTAATGAAAAACTGTTTTTT. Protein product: CASSLGGSATNEKLFF.

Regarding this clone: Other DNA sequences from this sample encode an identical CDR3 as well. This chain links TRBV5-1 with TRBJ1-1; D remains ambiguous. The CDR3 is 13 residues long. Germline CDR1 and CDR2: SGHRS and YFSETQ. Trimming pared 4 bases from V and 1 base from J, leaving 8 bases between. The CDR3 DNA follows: TGCGCCAGCAGCCGTACGGGGAACACTGAAGCTTTCTTT. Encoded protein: CASSRTGNTEAFF.

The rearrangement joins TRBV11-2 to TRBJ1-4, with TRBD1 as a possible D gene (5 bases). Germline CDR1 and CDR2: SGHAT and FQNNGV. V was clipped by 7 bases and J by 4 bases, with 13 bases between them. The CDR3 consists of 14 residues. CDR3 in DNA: TGTGCCAGCACTCTTGGACATGGTAATGAAAAACTGTTTTTT. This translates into CASTLGHGNEKLFF.

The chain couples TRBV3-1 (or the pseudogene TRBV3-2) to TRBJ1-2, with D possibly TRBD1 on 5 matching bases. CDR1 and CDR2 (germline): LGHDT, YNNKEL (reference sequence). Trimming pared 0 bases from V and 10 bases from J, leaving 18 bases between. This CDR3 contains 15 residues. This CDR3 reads CASSQDDSGSVSYTF. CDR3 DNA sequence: TGTGCCAGCAGCCAAGATGATTCAGGGTCGGTTTCCTACACCTTC.

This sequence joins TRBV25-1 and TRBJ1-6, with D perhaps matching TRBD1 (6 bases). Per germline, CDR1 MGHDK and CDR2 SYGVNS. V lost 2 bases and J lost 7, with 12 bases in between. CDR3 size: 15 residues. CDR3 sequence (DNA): TGTGCCAGCAGTGAAGCGACAGGCTCCAATTCACCCCTCCACTTT. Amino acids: CASSEATGSNSPLHF.

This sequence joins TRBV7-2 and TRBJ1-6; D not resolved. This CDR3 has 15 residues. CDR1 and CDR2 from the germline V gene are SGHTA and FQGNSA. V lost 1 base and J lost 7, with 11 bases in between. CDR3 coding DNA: TGTGCCAGCAGCTTAGGTATAGCGCGAAATTCACCCCTCCACTTT. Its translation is CASSLGIARNSPLHF.

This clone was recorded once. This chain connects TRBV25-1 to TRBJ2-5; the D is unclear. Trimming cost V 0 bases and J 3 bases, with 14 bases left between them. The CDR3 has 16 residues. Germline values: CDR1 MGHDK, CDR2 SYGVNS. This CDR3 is CASSEYFTTEKETQYF. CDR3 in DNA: TGTGCCAGCAGTGAATATTTCACAACGGAGAAAGAGACCCAGTACTTC.

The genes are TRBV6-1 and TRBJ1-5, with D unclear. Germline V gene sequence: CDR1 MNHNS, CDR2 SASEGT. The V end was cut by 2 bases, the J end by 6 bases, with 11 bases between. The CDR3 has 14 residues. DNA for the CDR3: TGTGCCAGCAGTGAAATCGGGGTAGGTCAGCCCCAGCATTTT. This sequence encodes CASSEIGVGQPQHF.

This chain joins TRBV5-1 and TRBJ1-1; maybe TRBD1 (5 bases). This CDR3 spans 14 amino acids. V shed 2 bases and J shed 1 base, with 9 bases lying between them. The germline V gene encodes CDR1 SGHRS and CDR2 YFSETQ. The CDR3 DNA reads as TGCGCCAGCAGCTTTGGACACCAGAACACTGAAGCTTTCTTT. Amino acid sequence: CASSFGHQNTEAFF.

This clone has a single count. The CDR3 bases are TGCGCCAGCAGCCAAGATCGGGTAGGTTTTGGTCAGCCCCAGCATTTT. It is translated as CASSQDRVGFGQPQHF. The V and J genes are TRBV4-1 and TRBJ1-5; D uncertain. Germline V gives CDR1 MGHRA, CDR2 YSYEKL. The CDR3 covers 16 residues. V lost 0 bases and J lost 6, with 15 bases in between.

CDR3 amino acids: CASSPRENTEAFF. Here the CDR3 DNA reads TGTGCCAGCAGTCCTCGGGAGAACACTGAAGCTTTCTTT. The gene calls are TRBV12-3 or TRBV12-4 and TRBJ1-1; D remains ambiguous. The CDR3 loop spans 13 amino acids. Trimming took 5 bases from V and 1 from J, leaving 8 bases between them.

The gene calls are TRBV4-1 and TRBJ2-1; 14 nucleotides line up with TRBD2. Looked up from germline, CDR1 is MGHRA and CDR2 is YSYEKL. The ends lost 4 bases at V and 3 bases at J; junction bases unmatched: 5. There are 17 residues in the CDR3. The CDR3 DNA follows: TGCGCCAGCAGCCCAGGACTAGCGGGGGGTAGCTACAATGAGCAGTTCTTC. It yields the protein CASSPGLAGGSYNEQFF.

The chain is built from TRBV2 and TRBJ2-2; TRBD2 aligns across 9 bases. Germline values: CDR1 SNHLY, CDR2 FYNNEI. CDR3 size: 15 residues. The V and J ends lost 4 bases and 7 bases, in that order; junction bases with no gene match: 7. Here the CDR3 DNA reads TGTGCCAGCAGTGCTGGGACTAGCAATATCGGGGAGCTGTTTTTT. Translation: CASSAGTSNIGELFF. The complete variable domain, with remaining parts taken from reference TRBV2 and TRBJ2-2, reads EPEVTQTPSHQVTQMGQEVILRCVPISNHLYFYWYRQILGQKVEFLVSFYNNEISEKSEIFDDQFSVERPDGSNFTLKIRSTKLEDSAMYFCASSAGTSNIGELFFGEGSRLTVL.

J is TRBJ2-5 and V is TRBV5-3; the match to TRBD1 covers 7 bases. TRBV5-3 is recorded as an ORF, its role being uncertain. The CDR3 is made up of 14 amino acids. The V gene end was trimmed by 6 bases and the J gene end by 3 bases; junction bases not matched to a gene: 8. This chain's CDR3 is CARTDRTGKETQYF. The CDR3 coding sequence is TGTGCCAGAACCGACCGGACAGGAAAAGAGACCCAGTACTTC.

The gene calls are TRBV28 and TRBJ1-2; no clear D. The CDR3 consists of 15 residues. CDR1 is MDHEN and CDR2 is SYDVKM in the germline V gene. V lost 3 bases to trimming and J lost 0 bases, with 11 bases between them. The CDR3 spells CASSFPQDSNYGYTF. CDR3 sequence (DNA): TGTGCCAGCAGTTTCCCCCAGGATTCTAACTATGGCTACACCTTC.